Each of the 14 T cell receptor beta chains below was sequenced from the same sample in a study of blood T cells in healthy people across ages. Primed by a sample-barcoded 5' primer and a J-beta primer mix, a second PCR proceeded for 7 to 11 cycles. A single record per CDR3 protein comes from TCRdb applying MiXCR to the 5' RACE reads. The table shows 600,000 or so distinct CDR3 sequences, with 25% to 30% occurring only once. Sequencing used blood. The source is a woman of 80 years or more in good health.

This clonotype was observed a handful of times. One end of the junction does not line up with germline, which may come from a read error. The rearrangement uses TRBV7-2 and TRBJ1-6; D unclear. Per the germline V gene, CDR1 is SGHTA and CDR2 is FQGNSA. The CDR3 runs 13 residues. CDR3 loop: CASSIAVVSPLHF. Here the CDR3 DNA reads TGTGCCAGCAGCATAGCAGTTGTTTCACCCCTCCACTTT.

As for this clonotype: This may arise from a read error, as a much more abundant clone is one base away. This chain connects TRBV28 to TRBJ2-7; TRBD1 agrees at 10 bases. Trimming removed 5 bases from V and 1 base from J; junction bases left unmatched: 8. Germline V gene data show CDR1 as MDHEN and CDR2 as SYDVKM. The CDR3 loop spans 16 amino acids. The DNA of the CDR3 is TGTGCCAGCAGTCTCCGTCCGGGACAGGGGTCCTACGAGCAGTACTTC. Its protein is CASSLRPGQGSYEQYF.

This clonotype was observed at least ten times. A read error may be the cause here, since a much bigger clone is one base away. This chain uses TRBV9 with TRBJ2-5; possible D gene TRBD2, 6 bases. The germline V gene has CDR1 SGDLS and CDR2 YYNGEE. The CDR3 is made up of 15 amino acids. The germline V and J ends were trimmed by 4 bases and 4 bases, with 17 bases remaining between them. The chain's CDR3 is CASSISGLGGETQYF. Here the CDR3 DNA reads TGTGCCAGCAGCATTTCCGGGTTGGGAGGAGAGACCCAGTACTTC.

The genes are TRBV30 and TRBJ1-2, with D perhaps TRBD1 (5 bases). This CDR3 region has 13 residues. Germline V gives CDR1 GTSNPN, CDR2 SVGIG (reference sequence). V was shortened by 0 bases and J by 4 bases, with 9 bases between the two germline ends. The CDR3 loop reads CAWSVGRGYGYTF. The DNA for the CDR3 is TGTGCCTGGAGTGTTGGGAGGGGCTATGGCTACACCTTC.

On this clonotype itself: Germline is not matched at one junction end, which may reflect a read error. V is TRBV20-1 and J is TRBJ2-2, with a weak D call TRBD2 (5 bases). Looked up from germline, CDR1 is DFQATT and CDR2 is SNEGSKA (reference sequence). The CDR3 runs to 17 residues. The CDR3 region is CSAGERARIQNTGELFF. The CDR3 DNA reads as TGCAGTGCTGGAGAGAGGGCCCGAATACAGAACACCGGGGAGCTGTTTTTT.

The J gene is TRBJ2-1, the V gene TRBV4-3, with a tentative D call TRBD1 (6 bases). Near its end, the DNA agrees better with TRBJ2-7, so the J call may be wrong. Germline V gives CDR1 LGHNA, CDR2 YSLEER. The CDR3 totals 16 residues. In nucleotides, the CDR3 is TGCGCCAGCAGCCGCTCGCTAGCAGGGGAGTACAATGAGCAGTACTTC. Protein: CASSRSLAGEYNEQYF.

CDR3 nucleotides: TGTGCCAGCAGTTTATCCGGGGCTGCAGCTAATGAAAAACTGTTTTTT. Its translation: CASSLSGAAANEKLFF. The chain has TRBV28 and TRBJ1-4; tentatively, D is TRBD1 (5 bases). The CDR3 runs 16 residues. From germline, CDR1 is MDHEN and CDR2 SYDVKM. Trimming took off 1 base at V and 3 bases at J, with 12 bases between the two ends.

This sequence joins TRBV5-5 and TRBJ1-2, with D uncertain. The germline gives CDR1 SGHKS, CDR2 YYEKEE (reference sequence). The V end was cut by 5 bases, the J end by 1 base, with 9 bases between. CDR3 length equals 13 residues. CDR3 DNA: TGTGCCAGCAGGGAGGCAGGTAACTATGGCTACACCTTC. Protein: CASREAGNYGYTF.

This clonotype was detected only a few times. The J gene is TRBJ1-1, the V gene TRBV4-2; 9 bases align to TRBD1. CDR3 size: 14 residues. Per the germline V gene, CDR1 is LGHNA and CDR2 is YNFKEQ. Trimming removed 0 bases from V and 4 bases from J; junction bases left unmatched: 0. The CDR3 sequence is CASSQEQGATEAFF. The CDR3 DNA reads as TGTGCCAGCAGCCAAGAACAGGGGGCCACTGAAGCTTTCTTT.

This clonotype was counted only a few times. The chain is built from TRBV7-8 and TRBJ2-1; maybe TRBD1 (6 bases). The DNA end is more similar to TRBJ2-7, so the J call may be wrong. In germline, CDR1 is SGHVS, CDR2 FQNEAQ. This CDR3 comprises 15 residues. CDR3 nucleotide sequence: TGTGCCAGCAGCTTAAGCAGGGGTCTCTACAATGAGCAGTACTTC. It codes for CASSLSRGLYNEQYF.

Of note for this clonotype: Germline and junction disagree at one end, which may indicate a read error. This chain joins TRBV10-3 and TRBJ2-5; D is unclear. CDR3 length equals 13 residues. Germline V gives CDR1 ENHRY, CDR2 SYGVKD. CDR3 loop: CAIRSTGQETQNF. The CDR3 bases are TGTGCCATCAGATCGACTGGCCAAGAGACCCAGAACTTC.

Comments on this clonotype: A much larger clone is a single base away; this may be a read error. As DNA, the CDR3 is TGTGCCAGGGAGGCAGAGAACACCGGGGAGCTGTTTTTT. Its translation is CAREAENTGELFF. J is TRBJ2-2 and V is TRBV6-2 or TRBV6-3, with a weak D call TRBD2 (5 bases). V lost 9 bases and J 1 base, leaving 9 bases between the germline ends. This CDR3 has 13 amino acids. The V gene's germline CDR1 is MNHEY and CDR2 SVGEGT.

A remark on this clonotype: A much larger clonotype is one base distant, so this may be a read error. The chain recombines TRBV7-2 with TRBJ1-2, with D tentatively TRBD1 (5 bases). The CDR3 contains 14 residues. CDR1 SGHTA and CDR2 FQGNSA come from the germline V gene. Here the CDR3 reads CASSTYEGAHGCTF. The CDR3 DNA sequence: TGTGCCAGCAGCACTTATGAAGGGGCCCATGGCTGCACCTTC.

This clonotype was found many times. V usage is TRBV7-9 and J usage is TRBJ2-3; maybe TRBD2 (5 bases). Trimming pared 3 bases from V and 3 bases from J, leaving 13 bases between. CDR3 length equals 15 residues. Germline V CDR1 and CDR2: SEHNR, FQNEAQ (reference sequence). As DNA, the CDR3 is TGTGCCAGCAGCTTGAAGGGAGTTGGTACAGATACGCAGTATTTT. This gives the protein CASSLKGVGTDTQYF.